A selection of T cell receptor beta chains follows, all from one sample in a study of regulatory T cells in long-lasting Graves disease. Using its own MiXCR run on the multiplex PCR reads, TCRdb lists one record per CDR3 protein. The sample shows some 370,000 distinct CDR3 sequences, roughly 24% of them seen only once. This sample comprised peripheral blood mononuclear cells (PBMCs), obtained when the disease was refractory, from a patient treated with antithyroid drugs. The origin of the receptors is a middle-aged woman with Graves disease. Both conserved end residues are part of each CDR3. D genes are given only for firm matches. Clone size is given for some rows only: seen once, a few or many times, or a class if the clone is expanded.

CDR3,DNA,D,J,size,V
CSVFGTTDTQYF,TGCAGCGTTTTCGGCACCACAGATACGCAGTATTTT,NA,TRBJ2-3,NA,TRBV29-1
CASRVNYGYTF,TGTGCCAGCAGAGTAAACTATGGCTACACCTTC,NA,TRBJ1-2,many,TRBV12-3/TRBV12-4
CAIRKDRVAEQYF,TGTGCCATCAGGAAAGACAGGGTGGCCGAGCAGTACTTC,TRBD1,TRBJ2-7,NA,TRBV10-3
CASGKWGHQETQYF,TGTGCCAGCGGGAAGTGGGGGCACCAAGAGACCCAGTACTTC,NA,TRBJ2-5,many,TRBV6-2/TRBV6-3
CASSEGPLRYEQYF,TGCGCCAGCAGTGAGGGCCCCCTGAGGTACGAGCAGTACTTC,NA,TRBJ2-7,NA,TRBV10-2
CASSESLPGQFAETQYF,TGTGCCAGCAGTGAGTCCCTACCCGGACAGTTTGCGGAGACCCAGTACTTC,NA,TRBJ2-5,many,TRBV28
CASRDTGVDGYTF,TGTGCCAGCAGAGACACCGGCGTGGATGGCTACACCTTC,NA,TRBJ1-2,NA,TRBV6-1
CASSSGQARSGEKLFF,TGTGCCAGCAGCTCCGGACAGGCGCGGTCGGGTGAAAAACTGTTTTTT,TRBD1,TRBJ1-4,many,TRBV7-9
CASREDVRVETQYF,TGTGCCAGCAGGGAGGACGTCAGGGTAGAGACCCAGTACTTC,NA,TRBJ2-5,many,TRBV6-1
CASSGSTGVVSQPQHF,TGTGCCAGCAGTGGATCGACAGGGGTCGTAAGTCAGCCCCAGCATTTT,TRBD1,TRBJ1-5,NA,TRBV6-1
CASSLQGQGAVQPQHF,TGTGCCAGCAGTTTACAGGGACAGGGGGCGGTTCAGCCCCAGCATTTT,TRBD1,TRBJ1-5,many,TRBV28
CASNHRGLAGREYTGELFF,TGTGCCAGCAATCATAGGGGACTAGCGGGGAGGGAGTACACCGGGGAGCTGTTTTTT,TRBD2,TRBJ2-2,NA,TRBV27
CSVELVLNTEAFF,TGCAGCGTTGAACTGGTACTGAACACTGAAGCTTTCTTT,NA,TRBJ1-1,NA,TRBV29-1
CASSEGGNYEQYF,TGTGCCAGCAGCGAAGGGGGAAACTACGAGCAGTACTTC,NA,TRBJ2-7,NA,TRBV9
CSARSIAVSSYEQYF,TGCAGTGCTAGGAGCATAGCGGTTTCCTCCTACGAGCAGTACTTC,NA,TRBJ2-7,NA,TRBV20-1
CASTPLYGSTSYEQYF,TGTGCCAGCACCCCCCTTTACGGGAGTACATCCTACGAGCAGTACTTC,NA,TRBJ2-7,many,TRBV28
CASSQLGLMNTEAFF,TGTGCCAGCAGTCAACTCGGACTGATGAACACTGAAGCTTTCTTT,NA,TRBJ1-1,many,TRBV28
CASRIRGAHEQYF,TGTGCCAGCAGGATAAGGGGGGCCCACGAGCAGTACTTC,NA,TRBJ2-7,many,TRBV6-1
CSALLGGTIRETQYF,TGCAGTGCCCTTTTGGGAGGGACAATAAGAGAGACCCAGTACTTC,NA,TRBJ2-5,many,TRBV20-1
CASSSGLAGGHEQYF,TGTGCCAGCAGTTCGGGACTAGCGGGAGGGCATGAGCAGTACTTC,TRBD2,TRBJ2-7,many,TRBV28
CSARDPRESYEQYF,TGCAGTGCTAGAGACCCCCGGGAGTCTTACGAGCAGTACTTC,NA,TRBJ2-7,many,TRBV20-1
CASSAGGPGVPYNEQFF,TGTGCCAGCAGCGCTGGGGGGCCGGGGGTTCCTTACAATGAGCAGTTCTTC,NA,TRBJ2-1,NA,TRBV2
CASSFGGSWDTQYF,TGTGCCAGCAGTTTTGGCGGGAGTTGGGATACGCAGTATTTT,TRBD2,TRBJ2-3,few,TRBV12-3/TRBV12-4
CASSLGGALSYEQYF,TGTGCCAGCAGCTTAGGAGGGGCCCTCTCCTACGAGCAGTACTTC,NA,TRBJ2-7,many,TRBV11-2
CASSFSPSPNRGGYTF,TGTGCCAGCAGTTTCTCTCCCTCACCAAATCGGGGCGGCTACACCTTC,NA,TRBJ1-2,many,TRBV28
CASRGTGSDEQFF,TGTGCCAGCAGGGGGACAGGGTCAGATGAGCAGTTCTTC,TRBD1,TRBJ2-1,NA,TRBV2
CAIGYRGYNEQFF,TGTGCCATCGGGTACCGGGGGTACAATGAGCAGTTCTTC,NA,TRBJ2-1,NA,TRBV10-3
CSFSTGISYEQYF,TGCAGCTTCTCGACAGGGATCTCCTACGAGCAGTACTTC,TRBD1,TRBJ2-7,NA,TRBV20-1
CASSRRTWPYEQYF,TGTGCCAGCAGCCGCAGGACTTGGCCCTACGAGCAGTACTTC,NA,TRBJ2-7,many,TRBV28
CASSPPTVGEQYF,TGTGCCAGCTCACCACCGACAGTGGGGGAGCAGTACTTC,NA,TRBJ2-7,few,TRBV18
CASRPERVRPQHF,TGTGCCAGCAGACCCGAGCGGGTTAGGCCCCAGCATTTT,NA,TRBJ1-5,many,TRBV28
CASSMVGRQNTEAFF,TGTGCCAGTAGTATGGTGGGACGCCAGAACACTGAAGCTTTCTTT,NA,TRBJ1-1,NA,TRBV19
CASSQVSNPNYEQYF,TGTGCCAGCAGCCAAGTCTCCAACCCCAACTACGAGCAGTACTTC,NA,TRBJ2-7,few,TRBV3-1
CASSLNRGDQETQYF,TGTGCCAGCTCTCTGAATCGCGGAGACCAAGAGACCCAGTACTTC,NA,TRBJ2-5,NA,TRBV18
CASSDSLAGIPTGELFF,TGTGCCAGCAGTGACTCCCTAGCGGGAATACCCACCGGGGAGCTGTTTTTT,TRBD2,TRBJ2-2,many,TRBV2
CASRSGQGYYGYTF,TGTGCCAGCAGGTCGGGACAGGGGTACTATGGCTACACCTTC,TRBD1,TRBJ1-2,many,TRBV28
CASSYSILTSGEKEQYF,TGTGCCAGCAGTTACTCGATTTTGACTAGCGGTGAGAAGGAGCAGTACTTC,TRBD2,TRBJ2-7,NA,TRBV6-5